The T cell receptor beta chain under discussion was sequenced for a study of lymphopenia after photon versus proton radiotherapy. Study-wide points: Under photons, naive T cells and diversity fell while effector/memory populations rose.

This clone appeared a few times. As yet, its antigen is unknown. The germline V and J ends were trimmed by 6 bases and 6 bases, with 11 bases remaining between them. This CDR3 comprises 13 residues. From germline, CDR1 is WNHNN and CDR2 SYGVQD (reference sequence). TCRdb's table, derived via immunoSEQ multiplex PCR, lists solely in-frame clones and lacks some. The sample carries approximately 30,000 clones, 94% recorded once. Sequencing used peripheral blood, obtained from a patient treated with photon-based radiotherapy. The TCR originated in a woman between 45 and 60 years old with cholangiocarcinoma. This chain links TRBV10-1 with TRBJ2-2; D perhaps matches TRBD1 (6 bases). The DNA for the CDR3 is TGCGCCAGCAGGGATACAGGGCCCGGGGAGCTGTTTTTT. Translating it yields CASRDTGPGELFF.